These 3 T cell receptor beta chains were sequenced from one sample in a study of blood T cell repertoires in COVID-19. The protocol was immunoSEQ multiplex PCR, while the TCRdb copy is restricted to in-frame clones and leaves out a portion. The sample has 280,000 or so clones, 85% seen once. The sample taken for sequencing was peripheral blood. These receptor sequences come from a human donor in a cohort sampled during active COVID-19.

This clone was picked up many times. The chain recombines TRBV5-1 with TRBJ1-6; D might be TRBD1 (5 bases). This CDR3 comprises 15 residues. Germline V gene data show CDR1 as SGHRS and CDR2 as YFSETQ. The germline V and J ends were trimmed by 4 bases and 7 bases, with 15 bases remaining between them. CDR3 residues: CASSRDATSNSPLHF. Here the CDR3 DNA reads TGCGCCAGCAGCCGGGACGCAACTAGCAATTCACCCCTCCACTTT.

The chain recombines TRBV29-1 with TRBJ1-2, with D tentatively TRBD1 (5 bases). The CDR3 has 14 amino acids. CDR1 is SQVTM and CDR2 is ANQGSEA in the germline V gene. The germline V and J ends were trimmed by 4 bases and 6 bases, with 18 bases remaining between them. This CDR3 reads CSVVGGERVDGYTF. CDR3 in DNA: TGCAGCGTTGTGGGGGGGGAAAGGGTAGATGGCTACACCTTC.

The chain combines TRBV2 with TRBJ1-1; D ambiguous. There are 13 residues in the CDR3. V was cut by 6 bases and J by 1 base, with 9 bases left in between. CDR1 and CDR2 (germline): SNHLY, FYNNEI. The CDR3, as DNA: TGTGCCAGCAGAACGCACAAGAACACTGAAGCTTTCTTT. This codes for CASRTHKNTEAFF.